This is a list of T cell receptor beta chains from one sample in a study of OX40 agonist ivuxolimab in advanced cancers. Profiling relied on immunoSEQ multiplex PCR, and the TCRdb table lists in-frame clones only, not all of them. The sample holds approximately 44,000 clones, approximately 90% seen once. This specimen consisted of CD4+ or CD8+ T cells sorted from blood, obtained in a trial of the OX40 agonist ivuxolimab. All receptors derive from an adult with an advanced solid tumor such as melanoma, head and neck, liver or kidney cancer. Both conserved end residues are part of each CDR3. A D gene is named only where the DNA matches it firmly.

D gene	V gene	J gene	CDR3 DNA	CDR3 protein
TRBD1	TRBV28	TRBJ2-7	TGTGCCAGCAGTATCACAGGGGGCGCGAAGTACGAGCAGTACTTC	CASSITGGAKYEQYF
-	TRBV6-6	TRBJ2-1	TGTGCCAGCAGTTTCAGGGGGGCGAATGAGCAGTTCTTC	CASSFRGANEQFF
-	TRBV4-1	TRBJ2-7	TGCGCCAGCAGCCAAGGACCTTCTTACGAGCAGTACTTC	CASSQGPSYEQYF
TRBD1	TRBV5-4	TRBJ2-1	TGTGCCAGCAGCGGGAGGGGACAGGGCTCCTACAATGAGCAGTTCTTC	CASSGRGQGSYNEQFF
-	TRBV7-9	TRBJ1-5	TGTGCCAGCAGCTTAGGAAATAAGCCCCAGCATTTT	CASSLGNKPQHF
-	TRBV7-9	TRBJ2-1	TGTGCCAGCAGCTCTCCCCAGGACGATGAGCAGTTCTTC	CASSSPQDDEQFF
-	TRBV19	TRBJ1-1	TGTGCCAGTAGTAGCCGCGACACCCCTAGGTCTGACACTGAAGCTTTCTTT	CASSSRDTPRSDTEAFF
-	TRBV6-1	TRBJ2-7	TGTGCCAGCAGTGAAGCGGTTCTCGGGATCGCACAAGCCTACGAGCAGTACTTC	CASSEAVLGIAQAYEQYF
-	TRBV5-4	TRBJ2-5	TGTGCCAGCACCCATCCGGGAGAGTTGGAGACCCAGTACTTC	CASTHPGELETQYF
-	TRBV9	TRBJ2-7	TGTGCCAGCAGCGAGGGGACTGAAACCTACGAGCAGTACTTC	CASSEGTETYEQYF
TRBD1	TRBV2	TRBJ2-1	TGTGCCAGCAGTGAAGCGCTAGGACAGGGAGTCGATGAGCAGTTCTTC	CASSEALGQGVDEQFF
-	TRBV28	TRBJ1-5	TGTGCCAGCAGTTTCCGGGGGGTGGGTAATCAGCCCCAGCATTTT	CASSFRGVGNQPQHF
TRBD1	TRBV10-2	TRBJ1-2	TGCGCCAGCAGAATAGGGACAGAAGGCTACACCTTC	CASRIGTEGYTF
-	TRBV5-5	TRBJ2-1	TGTGCCAGCAGCTTGGTGGCGGGACACAATGAGCAGTTCTTC	CASSLVAGHNEQFF
-	TRBV27	TRBJ2-7	TGTGCCAGCAGTCCGACAGGCCTCGAGGGCTACGAGCAGTACTTC	CASSPTGLEGYEQYF
TRBD2	TRBV7-9	TRBJ2-7	TGTGCCAGCAGCTCCTCTAGCGGGAGGGGGTACGAGCAGTACTTC	CASSSSSGRGYEQYF